The entry below gives a single TCR beta chain sequence along with its context. What it binds is not known. CD4+CD25+CD127- Tregs, CD4+CD25- non-Tregs, CD4 and CD8 cells were sorted. The sample is drawn from a study of Tregs in tolerant kidney transplant recipients. Study conclusions and caveats: Validation in larger populations is needed because few patients were studied. The most relevant donor-specific Treg TCRbeta repertoire apparently came from expansion with activated donor B cells. Changing PCR primers prevented nucleotide comparison between some patients' samples.

The method was immunoSEQ multiplex PCR; TCRdb's version includes in-frame clones alone and lacks a portion of them. Seen here are 50,000 to 75,000 clones, roughly 85% observed once, and the top ten hold around 2.3%. Germline CDR1 MNHEY, CDR2 SVGAGI. The CDR3 loop spans 11 amino acids. The V gene end was trimmed by 5 bases and the J gene end by 11 bases; junction bases not matched to a gene: 5. Material: Tregs from blood, obtained before the transplant. The chain couples TRBV6-5 to TRBJ2-7, with 8 bases aligning to TRBD1. The receptor was isolated from a human donor who received a combined kidney and bone marrow transplant. As DNA, the CDR3 is TGTGCCAGCAGTACACCGGGACAGGAGTACTTC. Translated: CASSTPGQEYF.